What follows are 26 T cell receptor beta chains derived from one specimen sequenced in a study of blood T cells in healthy people across ages. The authors ran a second PCR of 7 to 11 cycles using a sample-barcoded 5' primer and a J-beta primer mix. TCRdb recomputed calls from the 5' RACE reads with MiXCR, one row per CDR3 protein. The sample has 1 million to 1.2 million distinct CDR3 sequences; around two fifths are singletons. Sequencing was done on a sample of blood. The receptors here all came from a man aged 18 to 29 in good health.

This clonotype was seen a few times. The V and J genes are TRBV28 and TRBJ2-3; D possibly matches TRBD1 or TRBD2 (6 bases each). Trimming shortened V by 5 bases and J by 0 bases, and 15 bases separated the two germline ends. The CDR3 has 16 amino acids. In germline, CDR1 is MDHEN, CDR2 SYDVKM. As DNA, the CDR3 is TGTGCCAGCAGTCTTCCGGAGGGGGGTAGCACAGATACGCAGTATTTT. This sequence encodes CASSLPEGGSTDTQYF. The full variable domain, with the rest looked up from reference TRBV28 and TRBJ2-3, is DVKVTQSSRYLVKRTGEKVFLECVQDMDHENMFWYRQDPGLGLRLIYFSYDVKMKEKGDIPEGYSVSREKKERFSLILESASTNQTSMYLCASSLPEGGSTDTQYFGPGTRLTVL.

This clonotype has a handful of counts. The chain employs TRBV4-3 and TRBJ1-4, with 7 bases aligning to TRBD1. V trimming: 3 bases; J trimming: 8 bases; junction bases outside the gene matches: 6. Looked up from germline, CDR1 is LGHNA and CDR2 is YSLEER. The CDR3 runs 14 residues. CDR3 DNA sequence: TGCGCCAGCAGCCATAGACAGGGCGGCGAAAAACTGTTTTTT. It is translated as CASSHRQGGEKLFF.

The gene calls are TRBV5-6 and TRBJ1-5, with D possibly matching TRBD1 (6 bases). Per the germline V gene, CDR1 is SGHDT and CDR2 is YYEEEE. The CDR3 contains 14 residues. Trimming cost V 0 bases and J 5 bases, with 9 bases left between them. The CDR3 DNA sequence: TGTGCCAGCAGCTTGGAGGGGGACCATCAGCCCCAGCATTTT. Translation: CASSLEGDHQPQHF.

This clonotype was seen more than once but under ten times. The V gene is TRBV3-1, the J gene TRBJ2-3; 7 bases agree with TRBD1. CDR1 LGHDT and CDR2 YNNKEL come from the germline V gene (reference sequence). J lost 2 bases, V lost 4 bases, and 6 bases had no gene match. The CDR3 is made up of 15 amino acids. The CDR3 region is CASSPKGQTTDTQYF. The CDR3 DNA reads as TGTGCCAGCAGCCCCAAGGGACAGACCACAGATACGCAGTATTTT.

This clonotype was seen a handful of times. This sequence joins TRBV21-1 and TRBJ1-4. TRBV21-1 is recorded as a pseudogene. The CDR3 totals 10 residues. For the CDR3, the DNA is TGTGCCACCCTTAATGAAAAACTGTTTTTT. Translated, it gives CATLNEKLFF.

This clonotype was observed a handful of times. V gene TRBV5-1 combines with J gene TRBJ1-2; D not resolved. Germline CDR1 SGHRS, CDR2 YFSETQ. The CDR3 length is 14 residues. V was cut by 0 bases and J by 4 bases, with 10 bases left in between. In nucleotides, the CDR3 is TGCGCCAGCAGCTTGGAAGGACGCGGCTATGGCTACACCTTC. Residues: CASSLEGRGYGYTF.

CDR3 nucleotide sequence: TGTGCCAGCAGTGAGGGGGCTGGGGCCAACGTCCTGACTTTC. This gives the protein CASSEGAGANVLTF. This rearrangement joins TRBV6-4 to TRBJ2-6, with D perhaps given as TRBD1 or TRBD2 (5 bases each). Trimming took 3 bases from V and 2 from J, leaving 5 bases between them. Germline assignment: CDR1 MRHNA and CDR2 SNTAGT. The CDR3 consists of 14 residues.

This chain uses TRBV6-5 with TRBJ2-7; TRBD2 matches at 7 bases. Germline CDR1 reads MNHEY; CDR2 reads SVGAGI. V was pared by 3 bases and J by 2 bases, with 10 bases of the junction left unmatched. CDR3 size: 16 residues. The DNA for the CDR3 is TGTGCCAGCAGTTATGGCCCCGACGGGGGGACCTACGAGCAGTACTTC. Protein sequence: CASSYGPDGGTYEQYF.

The J gene is TRBJ1-6, the V gene TRBV10-3, with D uncertain. This CDR3 spans 14 amino acids. Germline V CDR1 and CDR2: ENHRY, SYGVKD. V was pared by 3 bases and J by 4 bases, with 7 bases between. The DNA for the CDR3 is TGTGCCATCAGTGAAACAGAATATAATTCACCCCTCCACTTT. Translation: CAISETEYNSPLHF.

This clonotype was found a few times. The chain uses TRBV13 and TRBJ2-7; D is undetermined. The V gene's germline CDR1 is PRHDT and CDR2 FYEKMQ (reference sequence). Trimming removed 4 bases from V and 1 base from J, with 14 bases in between. This CDR3 has 15 residues. The CDR3 DNA is TGTGCCAGCAGCTCCTCCGGACGGGTATCCTACGAGCAGTACTTC. Its protein is CASSSSGRVSYEQYF.

This clonotype was found many times. The rearrangement links TRBV10-3 to TRBJ2-1; TRBD1 matches 10 bases. The CDR3 consists of 19 residues. In germline, CDR1 is ENHRY, CDR2 SYGVKD. With V trimmed by 4 bases and J by 2 bases, 14 bases remained unmatched. The CDR3 DNA is TGTGCCATCAGTGCCACAAGAATGACAGGGGGCACCACCTACAATGAGCAGTTCTTC. It translates to CAISATRMTGGTTYNEQFF.

The rearrangement joins TRBV12-3 or TRBV12-4 to TRBJ1-5; 7 nucleotides match TRBD1. With 6 bases clipped from V and 6 bases from J, the junction kept 11 bases outside the gene matches. The length of the CDR3 is 15 residues. The DNA of the CDR3 is TGTGCCAGCAGGAAAGACAGGGCCGGAGGTCAGCCCCAGCATTTT. Translating gives CASRKDRAGGQPQHF.

The chain combines TRBV7-2 with TRBJ2-1; TRBD1 matches 12 bases. The CDR3 is made up of 16 amino acids. The V gene's germline CDR1 is SGHTA and CDR2 FQGNSA. The V segment lost 5 bases and the J segment 5 bases; nucleotides outside the gene matches: 7. Here the CDR3 DNA reads TGTGCCAGCAGCCTTACAGGGACAGGGGGCAACAATGAGCAGTTCTTC. Protein product: CASSLTGTGGNNEQFF.

This clonotype appeared many times. The chain combines TRBV10-3 with TRBJ2-3; 9 nucleotides match TRBD1. This CDR3 is 13 amino acids long. In germline, CDR1 is ENHRY, CDR2 SYGVKD. The V segment lost 11 bases and the J segment 3 bases; nucleotides outside the gene matches: 6. In nucleotides, the CDR3 is TGTGCCTTCCGGGACAGGGAGACAGATACGCAGTATTTT. It encodes CAFRDRETDTQYF.

The J gene is TRBJ2-1, the V gene TRBV4-3; the D gene is possibly TRBD2 (5 bases). The germline V and J ends were trimmed by 0 bases and 5 bases, with 14 bases remaining between them. The CDR3 totals 16 residues. Germline V CDR1 and CDR2: LGHNA, YSLEER. CDR3 bases: TGCGCCAGCAGCCAAGATTGGCTAACGGGAAACAATGAGCAGTTCTTC. Amino acid sequence: CASSQDWLTGNNEQFF.

This clonotype appeared a few times. The CDR3, as DNA: TGCAGTGCTAGATCGGGGCAACACTCCTACGAGCAGTACTTC. Amino acid sequence: CSARSGQHSYEQYF. This chain joins TRBV20-1 and TRBJ2-7; perhaps D is TRBD1 or TRBD2 (5 bases each). Trimming pared 2 bases from V and 0 bases from J, leaving 11 bases between. This CDR3 region has 14 residues. Germline V gene sequence: CDR1 DFQATT, CDR2 SNEGSKA (reference sequence).

The genes are TRBV12-3 or TRBV12-4 and TRBJ2-1; the D call may be TRBD1 or TRBD2 (5 bases each). V was clipped by 6 bases and J by 6 bases, with 15 bases between them. The CDR3 has 14 amino acids. CDR3 sequence: CASSPSGACNEQFF. The CDR3 region has the DNA TGTGCCAGCAGCCCCTCCGGGGCCTGCAATGAGCAGTTCTTC.

This clonotype was seen more than once but under ten times. The rearrangement links TRBV4-3 to TRBJ2-5; a possible D gene is TRBD1 (5 bases). Trimming removed 1 base at V and 5 bases at J, with 14 bases between. The CDR3 is 15 amino acids. Per germline, CDR1 LGHNA and CDR2 YSLEER. This chain's CDR3 is CASSQVAGYKETQYF. As DNA, the CDR3 is TGCGCCAGCAGCCAAGTCGCAGGGTATAAGGAGACCCAGTACTTC.

Only a few counts were recorded for this clonotype. The rearrangement joins TRBV25-1 to TRBJ1-2; 7 bases agree with TRBD1. The CDR3 loop spans 12 amino acids. Germline trimming cut 6 bases from V and 6 bases from J; bases unmatched to any gene: 4. Germline V gene data show CDR1 as MGHDK and CDR2 as SYGVNS. The CDR3 DNA reads as TGTGCCAGCAGACAGGGGTACGATGGCTACACCTTC. Its protein product is CASRQGYDGYTF.

V usage is TRBV6-4 and J usage is TRBJ2-5; 9 bases align to TRBD2. The CDR3 length is 16 residues. V gave up 6 bases and J gave up 2 bases; unmatched junction bases: 10. Looked up from germline, CDR1 is MRHNA and CDR2 is SNTAGT. CDR3 sequence (DNA): TGTGCCAGCAGCGATGTAGCGGGGGCGGTACAAGAGACCCAGTACTTC. It translates to CASSDVAGAVQETQYF.

The J gene is TRBJ2-2, the V gene TRBV12-3 or TRBV12-4, with unresolved D. The CDR3 runs to 18 residues. Trimming took off 6 bases at V and 6 bases at J, with 26 bases between the two ends. The CDR3 bases are TGTGCCAGCAGCCCCCGACTGAGACACCCGAAGATCTCCGGGGAGCTGTTTTTT. Translating it yields CASSPRLRHPKISGELFF.

This clonotype turned up a few times. V gene TRBV7-7 combines with J gene TRBJ2-3; D uncertain. Per the germline V gene, CDR1 is SSHAT and CDR2 is FNYEAQ (reference sequence). The CDR3 is made up of 13 amino acids. V gave up 2 bases and J gave up 2 bases, with 5 bases separating them. CDR3 sequence (DNA): TGTGCCAGCAGCTTAAAATTCACAGATACGCAGTATTTT. Its protein is CASSLKFTDTQYF.

This clonotype was counted only a few times. This sequence joins TRBV7-9 and TRBJ2-3; 8 nucleotides agree with TRBD2. Trimming removed 2 bases from V and 4 bases from J; junction bases left unmatched: 8. The CDR3 contains 16 residues. Germline V gives CDR1 SEHNR, CDR2 FQNEAQ (reference sequence). The CDR3 spells CASSLIAGLVSDTQYF. The CDR3, as DNA: TGTGCCAGCAGCTTAATTGCGGGACTAGTGTCAGATACGCAGTATTTT.

To note about this clonotype: It is likely a read error, because the conserved phenylalanine at the end of the CDR3 is missing. The chain links TRBV25-1 to TRBJ2-1; possible D gene TRBD2, 6 bases. CDR1 MGHDK and CDR2 SYGVNS come from the germline V gene. The CDR3 loop spans 10 amino acids. Trimming shortened V by 8 bases and J by 8 bases, and 7 bases separated the two germline ends. The CDR3 here is CASPGDEQFV. Here the CDR3 DNA reads TGTGCCAGCCCGGGGGATGAGCAGTTCGTC.

The chain recombines TRBV6-5 with TRBJ2-1; TRBD2 might be the D (5 bases). V lost 7 bases to trimming and J lost 13 bases, with 23 bases between them. Germline V gene lookup returns CDR1 MNHEY and CDR2 SVGAGI. The CDR3 is made up of 14 amino acids. The CDR3 nucleotides read TGTGCCAGCACCATCGGACTGGACCAAGAGACCCAGTTCTTC. Its protein product is CASTIGLDQETQFF.

The rearrangement joins TRBV5-5 to TRBJ1-1; D might be TRBD1 (5 bases). Germline V gives CDR1 SGHKS, CDR2 YYEKEE (reference sequence). Trimming stripped 2 bases from V and 4 bases from J, with 15 bases between. The CDR3 length is 15 residues. CDR3: CASSFTQGTFTEAFF. In DNA form, the CDR3 reads TGTGCCAGCAGCTTCACTCAAGGGACTTTCACTGAAGCTTTCTTT.